A single sample is the source of the 19 T cell receptor beta chains below, sequenced in a study of blood T cell repertoires in COVID-19. Libraries were prepared by immunoSEQ multiplex PCR; TCRdb keeps only in-frame clonotypes and omits some of them. The profile covers 68,000 or so clones, with around 86% appearing a single time and 6% to 7% taken by the ten largest. Material for sequencing was peripheral blood. Source of these receptors: a man aged 50-59 years with active COVID-19.

This clone has only one observation. V usage is TRBV5-6 and J usage is TRBJ2-7; D is perhaps TRBD1 (6 bases). Germline V CDR1 and CDR2: SGHDT, YYEEEE. The V gene lost 0 bases and the J gene lost 5 bases, with 18 bases spanning the gap. There are 16 residues in the CDR3. The CDR3 nucleotides are TGTGCCAGCAGCTTGGCCTGGGGGCAGGGTCGGGACGAGCAGTACTTC. It yields the protein CASSLAWGQGRDEQYF.

This clone turned up a few times. The V call is TRBV6-2 or TRBV6-3, the J call TRBJ2-1; 8 bases line up with TRBD1. The germline CDR1 and CDR2 sequences are MNHEY and SVGEGT. The CDR3 contains 17 residues. V shed 2 bases, J shed 2 bases, and the junction held 8 bases outside the gene matches. CDR3 region: CASSYPSTGDTYNEQFF. CDR3 nucleotide sequence: TGTGCCAGCAGTTACCCCTCGACAGGGGACACCTACAATGAGCAGTTCTTC.

The genes are TRBV4-3 and TRBJ2-3, with 7 bases aligning to TRBD2. Germline CDR1 reads LGHNA; CDR2 reads YSLEER. CDR3 length: 15 amino acids. J lost 0 bases, V lost 1 base, and 1 base had no gene match. CDR3 nucleotide sequence: TGCGCCAGCAGCCAAGGGGGGGGGAGCACAGATACGCAGTATTTT. Amino acids: CASSQGGGSTDTQYF.

The chain employs TRBV18 and TRBJ1-1; D remains unclear. Germline V gene data show CDR1 as KGHSH and CDR2 as LQKENI. V was shortened by 6 bases and J by 2 bases, with 7 bases between the two germline ends. The CDR3 consists of 12 residues. The CDR3 DNA follows: TGTGCCAGCTCTACCAGAAACACTGAAGCTTTCTTT. Protein product: CASSTRNTEAFF.

The chain uses TRBV6-6 and TRBJ2-7; 7 bases align to TRBD1. Germline V gene data show CDR1 as MNHNY and CDR2 as SVGAGI (reference sequence). The CDR3 has 15 residues. V lost 5 bases, J lost 4 bases, and 11 bases stayed unmatched. CDR3 loop: CASSLPPGQSYEQYF. The CDR3, as DNA: TGTGCCAGCAGTCTCCCTCCGGGACAGTCATACGAGCAGTACTTC.

This clone was picked up a small number of times. The chain carries TRBV20-1 and TRBJ2-5; TRBD2 matches at 11 bases. The CDR3 contains 16 residues. In germline, CDR1 is DFQATT, CDR2 SNEGSKA (reference sequence). Losses at the gene ends were 3 bases for V and 7 bases for J; bases not matched to a gene: 13. CDR3 sequence reads: CSASWSRLAGLWTQYF. CDR3 nucleotide sequence: TGCAGTGCTAGTTGGAGTAGACTAGCGGGACTCTGGACCCAGTACTTC.

The chain links TRBV9 to TRBJ2-1; D may be TRBD1 (6 bases). The germline CDR1 and CDR2 sequences are SGDLS and YYNGEE. The CDR3 extends over 15 amino acids. Trimming took 1 base from V and 6 from J, leaving 14 bases between them. The CDR3 DNA reads as TGTGCCAGCAGCGTAAACCCGGACAGAGGCAATGAGCAGTTCTTC. Translation gives CASSVNPDRGNEQFF.

The chain couples TRBV5-1 to TRBJ2-5; 13 bases match TRBD2. Per germline, CDR1 SGHRS and CDR2 YFSETQ. This CDR3 contains 15 residues. V shed 4 bases, J shed 1 base, and the junction held 1 base outside the gene matches. The chain's CDR3 is CASSTSGGGQETQYF. The DNA of the CDR3 is TGCGCCAGCAGCACTAGCGGGGGGGGCCAAGAGACCCAGTACTTC.

This clone was recorded once. The rearrangement links TRBV5-4 to TRBJ2-5, with a tentative D call TRBD2 (6 bases). The V gene lost 2 bases and the J gene lost 3 bases, with 11 bases spanning the gap. The CDR3 length is 14 residues. Germline V lookup: CDR1 SGHNT, CDR2 YYREEE (reference sequence). CDR3 residues: CASSLGVAEETQYF. Written as DNA, the CDR3 is TGTGCCAGCAGCTTAGGGGTAGCGGAAGAGACCCAGTACTTC.

The chain combines TRBV27 with TRBJ2-1, with 10 bases fitting TRBD1. The CDR3 spans 15 residues. CDR1 is MNHEY and CDR2 is SMNVEV in the germline V gene (reference sequence). V shed 1 base, J shed 4 bases, and the junction held 1 base outside the gene matches. The CDR3 is CASSLWDRGYNEQFF. The CDR3 nucleotides read TGTGCCAGCAGTTTATGGGACAGGGGATACAATGAGCAGTTCTTC.

This chain joins TRBV5-4 and TRBJ2-1, with 14 bases lining up with TRBD2. The germline V gene has CDR1 SGHNT and CDR2 YYREEE (reference sequence). After removal of 6 bases from V and 3 bases from J, the junction contained 5 bases not matched to a gene. The CDR3 totals 16 residues. CDR3 protein: CASMRTSGGNYNEQFF. CDR3 nucleotide sequence: TGTGCCAGCATGCGGACTAGCGGGGGGAACTACAATGAGCAGTTCTTC.

The chain links TRBV4-1 to TRBJ2-1; D is possibly TRBD2 (6 bases). The V and J ends lost 4 bases and 8 bases respectively, with 18 bases between them. From germline, CDR1 is MGHRA and CDR2 YSYEKL. The CDR3 spans 15 residues. The CDR3 spells CASSPTWGERYEQFF. The CDR3 DNA reads TGCGCCAGCAGCCCTACCTGGGGGGAACGCTATGAGCAGTTCTTC.

The chain links TRBV5-5 to TRBJ1-5; 8 bases are shared with TRBD1. Germline V gives CDR1 SGHKS, CDR2 YYEKEE (reference sequence). V gave up 4 bases and J gave up 5 bases; unmatched junction bases: 8. This CDR3 has 15 amino acids. The CDR3 nucleotides are TGTGCCAGCAGCCGATGGACAGGGAAGGATCAGCCCCAGCATTTT. Translating it yields CASSRWTGKDQPQHF.

This chain uses TRBV19 with TRBJ2-1; 7 bases are a match to TRBD2. V trimming: 3 bases; J trimming: 2 bases; junction bases outside the gene matches: 1. The CDR3 extends over 14 amino acids. Germline V lookup: CDR1 LNHDA, CDR2 SQIVND (reference sequence). The CDR3 DNA is TGTGCCAGTAGTATTGGGGGGGCCTACAATGAGCAGTTCTTC. Translating it yields CASSIGGAYNEQFF.

This chain connects TRBV5-1 to TRBJ1-2, with 7 positions matching TRBD1. Germline loops: CDR1 SGHRS, CDR2 YFSETQ. The CDR3 loop spans 15 amino acids. The junction had 6 bases not matched to a gene; V was cut back by 4 bases and J by 0 bases. CDR3 DNA sequence: TGCGCCAGCAGCCAGGACAGGCCCCCTAACTATGGCTACACCTTC. This encodes CASSQDRPPNYGYTF.

The V and J genes are TRBV24-1 and TRBJ2-2; tentatively, D is TRBD1 (6 bases). The V end was cut by 0 bases, the J end by 7 bases, with 14 bases between. This CDR3 is built from 16 residues. CDR1 KGHDR and CDR2 SFDVKD come from the germline V gene. Written as DNA, the CDR3 is TGTGCCACCAGTGATTTGACAGGGCGTCGGAGCGGGGAGCTGTTTTTT. As protein: CATSDLTGRRSGELFF.

The rearrangement uses TRBV5-8 and TRBJ2-3; 7 bases are shared with TRBD2. Germline V lookup: CDR1 SGHTS, CDR2 YDEGEE. The CDR3 contains 14 residues. V shed 8 bases and J 4 bases; nucleotides not matched to a gene: 10. As DNA, the CDR3 is TGTGCCAGTAACCCGGGGGGATCGTCAGATACGCAGTATTTT. It is translated as CASNPGGSSDTQYF.

The V gene is TRBV6-5, the J gene TRBJ2-6, with a possible D match to TRBD1 (6 bases). V shed 6 bases and J shed 1 base, with 7 bases lying between them. The CDR3 totals 14 residues. Germline assignment: CDR1 MNHEY and CDR2 SVGAGI. In DNA form, the CDR3 reads TGTGCCAGCAGAACAGGGTCTGGGGCCAACGTCCTGACTTTC. This sequence encodes CASRTGSGANVLTF.

The rearrangement joins TRBV2 to TRBJ1-2; D not certain. CDR1 is SNHLY, CDR2 FYNNEI, per germline. This CDR3 has 14 amino acids. Trimming cost V 7 bases and J 3 bases, with 15 bases left between them. The CDR3 DNA follows: TGTGCCAGCAAGGACTCACCCCCTGACTATGGCTACACCTTC. Protein: CASKDSPPDYGYTF.